Presented here are 13 T cell receptor beta chains from one specimen sequenced in a study of blood T cell repertoires in COVID-19. Data came from immunoSEQ multiplex PCR; TCRdb stores just in-frame clones and leaves some out. The table records roughly 200,000 clones, approximately 84% of them present only once. Sample: peripheral blood. All receptors come from an elderly woman with acute or convalescent COVID-19.

The chain links TRBV27 to TRBJ2-1; 11 nucleotides match TRBD2. Germline CDR1 reads MNHEY; CDR2 reads SMNVEV (reference sequence). Unmatched junction bases numbered 9, after V lost 7 bases and J lost 7 bases. The CDR3 is 15 residues long. Written as DNA, the CDR3 is TGTGCCAGCACAAGCATCCTAGCGGGAGGAAATGAGCAGTTCTTC. This codes for CASTSILAGGNEQFF.

This chain links TRBV5-5 with TRBJ1-2; D possibly corresponds to TRBD1 (6 bases). CDR1 is SGHKS and CDR2 is YYEKEE in the germline V gene (reference sequence). V lost 7 bases and J 6 bases, leaving 22 bases between the germline ends. This CDR3 contains 15 residues. The CDR3 reads CASLSIFTGTDGYTF. CDR3 bases: TGTGCCAGCCTTTCAATTTTTACAGGGACGGATGGCTACACCTTC.

The chain has TRBV7-2 and TRBJ2-7; 7 nucleotides line up with TRBD2. Unmatched junction bases numbered 6, after V lost 1 base and J lost 6 bases. CDR1 is SGHTA and CDR2 is FQGNSA in the germline V gene. This CDR3 contains 14 residues. CDR3 region: CASSLGLAGPEQYF. CDR3 coding DNA: TGTGCCAGCAGCTTAGGACTAGCCGGCCCCGAGCAGTACTTC.

V usage is TRBV6-5 and J usage is TRBJ1-4, with D maybe TRBD1 (5 bases). The germline V gene encodes CDR1 MNHEY and CDR2 SVGAGI. Trimming took 0 bases from V and 4 from J, leaving 9 bases between them. CDR3 length: 15 residues. The CDR3 sequence is CASSYSGGLNEKLFF. The CDR3 nucleotides are TGTGCCAGCAGTTACTCGGGGGGACTTAATGAAAAACTGTTTTTT.

This clone came up once. The rearrangement uses TRBV5-1 and TRBJ1-2, with D maybe TRBD1 (5 bases). Germline loops: CDR1 SGHRS, CDR2 YFSETQ. V shed 4 bases and J shed 4 bases, with 14 bases lying between them. CDR3 length: 14 residues. This CDR3 is CASSPPQGGYGYTF. In DNA, the CDR3 is TGCGCCAGCAGCCCGCCTCAGGGTGGCTATGGCTACACCTTC.

V is TRBV27 and J is TRBJ2-2; D unresolved. Trimming pared 3 bases from V and 4 bases from J, leaving 9 bases between. The germline CDR1 and CDR2 sequences are MNHEY and SMNVEV (reference sequence). This CDR3 has 14 amino acids. The CDR3 loop reads CASSFDTSTGELFF. The CDR3 nucleotides read TGTGCCAGCAGTTTCGACACGTCCACCGGGGAGCTGTTTTTT.

This clone was seen once. The chain combines TRBV24-1 with TRBJ2-3, with 8 bases aligning to TRBD2. Germline-derived CDR1 and CDR2 are KGHDR and SFDVKD. V was clipped by 10 bases and J by 0 bases; unmatched bases: 11. The CDR3 is made up of 16 amino acids. CDR3 coding DNA: TGTGCCACAAGCATTTGGGCTAGCGGGAGCACAGATACGCAGTATTTT. Its translation: CATSIWASGSTDTQYF.

The chain links TRBV27 to TRBJ1-6; 7 bases map to TRBD1. J was trimmed by 13 bases and V by 6 bases; bases with no gene match: 6. The CDR3 consists of 12 residues. Germline V gene data show CDR1 as MNHEY and CDR2 as SMNVEV (reference sequence). In nucleotides, the CDR3 is TGTGCCAGCAGCCCCCAGGGGGGTCCCCTCCACTTT. Amino acid sequence: CASSPQGGPLHF.

This chain joins TRBV7-2 and TRBJ1-1, with 7 bases aligning to TRBD1. CDR3 size: 14 residues. V shed 5 bases, J shed 5 bases, and the junction held 8 bases outside the gene matches. CDR1 and CDR2 (germline): SGHTA, FQGNSA. The CDR3 is CASSLGQTGTEAFF. The CDR3 DNA follows: TGTGCCAGCAGCCTGGGACAGACGGGAACTGAAGCTTTCTTT.

This clone was recorded only once. The chain couples TRBV29-1 to TRBJ2-3; 10 nucleotides align to TRBD2. CDR1 SQVTM and CDR2 ANQGSEA come from the germline V gene. With V trimmed by 7 bases and J by 2 bases, 9 bases remained unmatched. This CDR3 comprises 15 residues. The CDR3 region is CSETASGSSTDTQYF. The CDR3 DNA is TGCAGCGAAACAGCTAGCGGGAGTTCCACAGATACGCAGTATTTT.

This chain connects TRBV29-1 to TRBJ2-1, with 8 positions matching TRBD2. Germline CDR1 SQVTM, CDR2 ANQGSEA. The length of the CDR3 is 12 residues. The chain's CDR3 is CSTSGGFNEQFF. The CDR3 DNA reads TGCAGTACCAGCGGGGGATTCAATGAGCAGTTCTTC.

This chain uses TRBV7-6 with TRBJ2-7; D is unclear. Per the germline V gene, CDR1 is SGHVS and CDR2 is FNYEAQ. V lost 6 bases to trimming and J lost 1 base, with 22 bases between them. The length of the CDR3 is 17 residues. CDR3 nucleotide sequence: TGTGCCAGCAGTCCCAGGTCTCAGGCTGTCGTGTCCTACGAGCAGTACTTC. Protein product: CASSPRSQAVVSYEQYF.

V is TRBV12-3 or TRBV12-4 and J is TRBJ2-7, with a possible D match to TRBD1 (7 bases). V was cut by 8 bases and J by 7 bases, with 18 bases left in between. The CDR3 runs to 13 residues. CDR3 sequence (DNA): TGTGCCAGCGGACTACAGGGGAACAGGGAGCAGTACTTC. This encodes CASGLQGNREQYF.